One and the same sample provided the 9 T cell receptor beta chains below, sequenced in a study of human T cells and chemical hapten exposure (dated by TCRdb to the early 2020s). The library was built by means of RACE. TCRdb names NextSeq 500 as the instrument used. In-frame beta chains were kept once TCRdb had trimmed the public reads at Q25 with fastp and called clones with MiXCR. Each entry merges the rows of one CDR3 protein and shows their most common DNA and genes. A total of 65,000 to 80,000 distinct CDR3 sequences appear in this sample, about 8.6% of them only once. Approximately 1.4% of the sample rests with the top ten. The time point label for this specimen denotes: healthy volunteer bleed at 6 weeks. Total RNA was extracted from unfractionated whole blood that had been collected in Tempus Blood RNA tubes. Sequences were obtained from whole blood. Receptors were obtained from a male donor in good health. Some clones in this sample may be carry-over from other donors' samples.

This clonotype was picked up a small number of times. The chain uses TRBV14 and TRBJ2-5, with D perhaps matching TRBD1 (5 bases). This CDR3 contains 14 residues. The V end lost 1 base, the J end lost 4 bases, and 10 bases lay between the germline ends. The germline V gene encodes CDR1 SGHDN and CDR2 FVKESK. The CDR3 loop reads CASSQAGIGETQYF. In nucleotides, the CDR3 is TGTGCCAGCAGCCAAGCAGGGATAGGAGAGACCCAGTACTTC.

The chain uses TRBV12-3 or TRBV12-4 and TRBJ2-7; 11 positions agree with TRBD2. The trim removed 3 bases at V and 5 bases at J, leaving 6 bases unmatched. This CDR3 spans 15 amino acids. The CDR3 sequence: CASSFGSGGAHEQYF. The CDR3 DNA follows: TGTGCCAGCAGTTTCGGTAGCGGGGGGGCGCACGAGCAGTACTTC.

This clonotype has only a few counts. The CDR3 nucleotides read TGTGCCAGCAGCTTAAGCGGGGGGGTATTCAATGAGCAGTTCTTC. This encodes CASSLSGGVFNEQFF. J is TRBJ2-1 and V is TRBV7-2, with TRBD2 identical over 10 bases. The ends lost 2 bases at V and 6 bases at J; junction bases unmatched: 4. This CDR3 region has 15 residues. The V gene's germline CDR1 is SGHTA and CDR2 FQGNSA. Complete variable domain (other parts from reference TRBV7-2 and TRBJ2-1): GAGVSQSPSNKVTEKGKDVELRCDPISGHTALYWYRQSLGQGLEFLIYFQGNSAPDKSGLPSDRFSAERTGGSVSTLTIQRTQQEDSAVYLCASSLSGGVFNEQFFGPGTRLTVL.

The CDR3 sequence: CASSSPIEAFF. CDR3 sequence (DNA): TGTGCCAGCAGTTCGCCAATTGAAGCTTTCTTT. The chain recombines TRBV28 with TRBJ1-1; D ambiguous. Germline-derived CDR1 and CDR2 are MDHEN and SYDVKM. V lost 4 bases, J lost 7 bases, and 7 bases lay in between. The CDR3 contains 11 residues.

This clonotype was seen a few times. The CDR3 coding sequence is TGTGCCAGCAGTAGGGGGGACAGACACACTGAAGCTTTCTTT. It yields the protein CASSRGDRHTEAFF. The chain joins TRBV6-1 to TRBJ1-1, with 7 positions matching TRBD1. With V trimmed by 5 bases and J by 3 bases, 6 bases remained unmatched. The germline CDR1 and CDR2 sequences are MNHNS and SASEGT. This CDR3 is built from 14 residues.

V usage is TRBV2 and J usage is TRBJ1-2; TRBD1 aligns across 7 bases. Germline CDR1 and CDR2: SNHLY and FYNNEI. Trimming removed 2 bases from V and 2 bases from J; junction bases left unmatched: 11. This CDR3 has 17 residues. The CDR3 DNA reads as TGTGCCAGCAGTGAATTTGGGGGACAGATGAAAAACTATGGCTACACCTTC. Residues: CASSEFGGQMKNYGYTF.

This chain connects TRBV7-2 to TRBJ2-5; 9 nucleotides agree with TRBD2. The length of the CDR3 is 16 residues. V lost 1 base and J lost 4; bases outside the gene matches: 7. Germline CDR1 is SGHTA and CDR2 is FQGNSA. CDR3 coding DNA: TGTGCCAGCAGCTTAGTTCTAGCGGGACTTTCAGAGACCCAGTACTTC. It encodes CASSLVLAGLSETQYF.

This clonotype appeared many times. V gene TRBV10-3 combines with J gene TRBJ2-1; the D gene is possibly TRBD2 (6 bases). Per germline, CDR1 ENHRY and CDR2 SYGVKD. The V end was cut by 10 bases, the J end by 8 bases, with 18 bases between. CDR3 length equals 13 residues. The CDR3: CASRDSNPDEQFF. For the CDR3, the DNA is TGTGCCAGCCGGGACTCCAACCCCGATGAGCAGTTCTTC.

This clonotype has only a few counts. The CDR3 loop is CASSDYPTGRYEQYF. Here the CDR3 DNA reads TGTGCCAGCAGTGATTACCCGACAGGGAGGTACGAGCAGTACTTC. The V and J genes are TRBV25-1 and TRBJ2-7; a weak D match, TRBD1 (7 bases). Trimming took off 3 bases at V and 4 bases at J, with 16 bases between the two ends. The CDR3 spans 15 residues. CDR1 is MGHDK and CDR2 is SYGVNS in the germline V gene.